This T cell receptor beta chain derives from a study of cytomegalovirus exposure and HLA in healthy donors. Looking at the study overall: The 110 or so validation repertoires used a platform that matched the one used for the approximately 620 first-cohort repertoires, as a later analysis reported. Points from the study as a whole: Some TCR beta chains (about 180 of them) were listed as cytomegalovirus-associated.

Trimming took off 3 bases at V and 10 bases at J, with 16 bases between the two ends. Germline-derived CDR1 and CDR2 are MDHEN and SYDVKM. CDR3 size: 15 residues. It was the approximately 120-subject validation cohort, separate from the roughly 700-subject first cohort, to which the donors belonged. TCRdb's table, derived via immunoSEQ multiplex PCR, lists solely in-frame clones and lacks some. The sample contains 100,000 to 150,000 clones, over 90% of which appear only once. For this clone: Its target is unknown.

This sequence originates from a woman under 30 in good health and CMV-seronegative. The chain combines TRBV28 with TRBJ1-6; D is possibly TRBD1 (6 bases). Sequenced sample: PBMCs. The CDR3 bases are TGTGCCAGCAGTTTGGGCAGGGGAAATGGGTCACCCCTCCACTTT. Amino acids: CASSLGRGNGSPLHF.